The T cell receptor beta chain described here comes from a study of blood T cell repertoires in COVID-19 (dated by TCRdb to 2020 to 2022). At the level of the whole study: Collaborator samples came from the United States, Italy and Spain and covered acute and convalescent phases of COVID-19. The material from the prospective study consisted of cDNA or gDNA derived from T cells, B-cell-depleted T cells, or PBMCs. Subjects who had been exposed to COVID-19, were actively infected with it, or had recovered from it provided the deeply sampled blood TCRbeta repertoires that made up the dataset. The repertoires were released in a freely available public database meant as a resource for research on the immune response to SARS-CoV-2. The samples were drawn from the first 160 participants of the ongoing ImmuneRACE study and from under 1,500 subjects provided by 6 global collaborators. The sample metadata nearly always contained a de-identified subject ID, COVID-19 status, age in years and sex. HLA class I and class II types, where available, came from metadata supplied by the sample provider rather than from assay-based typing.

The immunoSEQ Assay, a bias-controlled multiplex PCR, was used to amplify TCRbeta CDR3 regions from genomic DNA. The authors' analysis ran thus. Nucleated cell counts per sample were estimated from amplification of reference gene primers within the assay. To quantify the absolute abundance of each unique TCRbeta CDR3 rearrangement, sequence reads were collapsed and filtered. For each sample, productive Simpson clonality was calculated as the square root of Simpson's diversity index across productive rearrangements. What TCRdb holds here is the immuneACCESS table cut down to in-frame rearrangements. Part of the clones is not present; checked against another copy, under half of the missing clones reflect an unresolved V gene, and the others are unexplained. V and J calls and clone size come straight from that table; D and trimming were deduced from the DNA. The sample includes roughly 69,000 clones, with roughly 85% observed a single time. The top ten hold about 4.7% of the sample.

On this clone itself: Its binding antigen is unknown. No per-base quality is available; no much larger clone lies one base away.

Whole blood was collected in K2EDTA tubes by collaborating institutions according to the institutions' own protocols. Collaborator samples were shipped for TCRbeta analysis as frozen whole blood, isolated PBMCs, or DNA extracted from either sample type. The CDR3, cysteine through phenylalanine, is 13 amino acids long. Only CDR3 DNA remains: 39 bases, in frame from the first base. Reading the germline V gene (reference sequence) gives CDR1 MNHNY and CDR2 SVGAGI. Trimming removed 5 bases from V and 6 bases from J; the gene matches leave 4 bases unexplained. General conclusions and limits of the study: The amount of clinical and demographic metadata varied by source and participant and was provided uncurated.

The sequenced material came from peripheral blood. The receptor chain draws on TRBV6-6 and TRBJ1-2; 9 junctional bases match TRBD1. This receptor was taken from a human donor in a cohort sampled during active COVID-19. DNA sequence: TGTGCCAGCAGTCCAGGGACAGGGCATGGCTACACCTTC. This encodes CASSPGTGHGYTF.